What follows describes a single T cell receptor (beta chain). Its antigen is unidentified. The sample belongs to a study of T cell responses to AZD1222 COVID-19 vaccine. The germline V gene has CDR1 MDHEN and CDR2 SYDVKM. CDR3 length: 15 amino acids. The germline V and J ends were trimmed by 8 bases and 2 bases, with 16 bases remaining between them. Whole-study findings and limits: Regions left unmutated in variants are reportedly the target of nearly half of spike-specific TCRs. Donors were mostly white British, more females; clonal diversity possibly underestimated. The repertoires were collected only after the peak T cell response.

Sequenced by immunoSEQ multiplex PCR; TCRdb stores in-frame clones only, minus some. This table has 200,000 or so clones, more than 75% appearing once. The chain links TRBV28 to TRBJ1-3; maybe TRBD1 (5 bases). The specimen comprised peripheral blood, sampled on day 0 of MenACWY control vaccination. This receptor was identified in an adult in good health. The CDR3 DNA reads TGTGCCAGCGCGGGGGGGGTAGTAACTGGAAACACCATATATTTT. This codes for CASAGGVVTGNTIYF.